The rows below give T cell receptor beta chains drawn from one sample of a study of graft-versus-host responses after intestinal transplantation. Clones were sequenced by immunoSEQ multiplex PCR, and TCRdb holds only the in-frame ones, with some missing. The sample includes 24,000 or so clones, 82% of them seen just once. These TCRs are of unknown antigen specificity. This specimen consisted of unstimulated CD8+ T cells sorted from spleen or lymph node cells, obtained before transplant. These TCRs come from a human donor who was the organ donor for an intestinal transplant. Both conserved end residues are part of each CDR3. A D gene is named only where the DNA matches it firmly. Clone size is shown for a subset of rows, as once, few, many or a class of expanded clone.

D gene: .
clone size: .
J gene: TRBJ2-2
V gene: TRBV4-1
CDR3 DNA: TGCGCCAGCAGCCACAGGAACACCGGGGAGCTGTTTTTT
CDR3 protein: CASSHRNTGELFF

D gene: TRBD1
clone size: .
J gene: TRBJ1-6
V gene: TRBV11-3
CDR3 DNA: TGTGCCAGCAGCTTCCAGGGGGCGCCTTCCCCTTATAATTCACCCCTCCACTTT
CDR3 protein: CASSFQGAPSPYNSPLHF

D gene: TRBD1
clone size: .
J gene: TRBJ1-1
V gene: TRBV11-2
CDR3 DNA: TGTGCCAGCAGCTTAGAAACAGGGGGGAGGACTGAAGCTTTCTTT
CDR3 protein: CASSLETGGRTEAFF

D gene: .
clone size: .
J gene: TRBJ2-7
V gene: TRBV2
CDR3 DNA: TGTGCCAGCATGGGTCGCAGCAGATACGAGCAGTACTTC
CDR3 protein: CASMGRSRYEQYF

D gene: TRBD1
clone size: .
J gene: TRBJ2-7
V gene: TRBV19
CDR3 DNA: TGTGCCAGTAGTTCAGGGGGCGCAGGATACGAGCAGTACTTC
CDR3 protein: CASSSGGAGYEQYF

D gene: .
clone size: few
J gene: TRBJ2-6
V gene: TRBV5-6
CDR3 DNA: TGTGCCAGCAGCCCGGAGGGCAGCGCTGGGGGCTCTGGGGCCAACGTCCTGACTTTC
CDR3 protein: CASSPEGSAGGSGANVLTF

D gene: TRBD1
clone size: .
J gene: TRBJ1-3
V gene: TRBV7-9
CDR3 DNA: TGTGCCAGCAGCCCGGGACAGGGGGCTGGAAACACCATATATTTT
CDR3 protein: CASSPGQGAGNTIYF

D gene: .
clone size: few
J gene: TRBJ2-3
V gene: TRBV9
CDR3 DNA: TGTGCCAGCAGCGCTCCGGGGGATGGGCCCACAGATACGCAGTATTTT
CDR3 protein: CASSAPGDGPTDTQYF

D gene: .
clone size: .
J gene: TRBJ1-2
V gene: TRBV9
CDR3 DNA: TGTGCCAGCAGCGTAGCCACAATAGGAGAGGTCGGGGGCTACACCTTC
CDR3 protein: CASSVATIGEVGGYTF

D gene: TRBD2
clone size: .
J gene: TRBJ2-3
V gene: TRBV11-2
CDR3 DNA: TGTGCCAGCAGTGACCAGCGGGGGGGGTTAGATACGCAGTATTTT
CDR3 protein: CASSDQRGGLDTQYF

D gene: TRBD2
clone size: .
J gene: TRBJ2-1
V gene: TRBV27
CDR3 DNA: TGTGCCAGCAGATTCGATAGCGGGATGGTGGATGAGCAGTTCTTC
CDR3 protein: CASRFDSGMVDEQFF

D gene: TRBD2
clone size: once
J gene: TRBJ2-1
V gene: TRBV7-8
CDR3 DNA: TGTGCCAGCAGCTTAGCAACTAGCGGGAGATATGAGCAGTTCTTC
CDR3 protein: CASSLATSGRYEQFF

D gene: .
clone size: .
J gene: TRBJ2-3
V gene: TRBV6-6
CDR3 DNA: TGTGCCAGCAGTTACGGAGATACGCAGTATTTT
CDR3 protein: CASSYGDTQYF

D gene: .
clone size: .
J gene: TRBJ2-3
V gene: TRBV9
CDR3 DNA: TGTGCCAGCAGCGGGCCGCGGGGGCTCACAGATACGCAGTATTTT
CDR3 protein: CASSGPRGLTDTQYF

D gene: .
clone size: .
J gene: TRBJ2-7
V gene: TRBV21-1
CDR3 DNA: TGTGCCAGCAGCAAAGGGGGGGCATTC
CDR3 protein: CASSKGGAF

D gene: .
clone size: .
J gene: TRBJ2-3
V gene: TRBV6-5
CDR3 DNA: TGTGCCAGCAGTTACTCATCGGGATCGGGAGATACGCAGTATTTT
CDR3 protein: CASSYSSGSGDTQYF

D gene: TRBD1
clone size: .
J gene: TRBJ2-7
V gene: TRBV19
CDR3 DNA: TGTGCCAGTAGTATCGGGACAGGGCACTACGAGCAGTACTTC
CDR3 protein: CASSIGTGHYEQYF

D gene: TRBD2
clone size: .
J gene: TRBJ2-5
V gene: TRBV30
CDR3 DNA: TGTGCCTGGGGGGCGGGAGGCAAAGAGACCCAGTACTTC
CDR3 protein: CAWGAGGKETQYF

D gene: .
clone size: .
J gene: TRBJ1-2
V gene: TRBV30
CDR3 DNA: TGTGCCTGGAGTGAAGGTGACGGCTACACCTTC
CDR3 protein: CAWSEGDGYTF

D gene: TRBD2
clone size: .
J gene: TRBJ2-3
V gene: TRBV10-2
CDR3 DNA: TGCGCCAGCAGTGACTTCGGGACTAGCGGGGGCATCACTAGCACAGATACGCAGTATTTT
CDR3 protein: CASSDFGTSGGITSTDTQYF

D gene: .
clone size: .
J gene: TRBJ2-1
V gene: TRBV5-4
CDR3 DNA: TGTGCCAGCAGCTTGGACAGGCGCTATGAGCAGTTCTTC
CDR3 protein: CASSLDRRYEQFF

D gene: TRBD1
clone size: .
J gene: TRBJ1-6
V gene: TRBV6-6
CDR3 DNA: TGTGCCAGCAGTTATGGCAGGGGGTCACCCCTCCACTTT
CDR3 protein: CASSYGRGSPLHF